The rows below give T cell receptor beta chains drawn from one sample of a study of vaccination and CD4 T cells after COVID-19. The antigens for these receptors are not known. TCRdb fed the PCR reads into MiXCR, producing one record per CDR3 protein. This repertoire shows 11,000 to 15,000 distinct CDR3 sequences, approximately 40% found once; its top ten account for roughly 14%. The sample consisted of CD4+ T cells from blood, cultured in vitro. These receptors came from a human donor who had recovered from COVID-19. CDR3s include the opening cysteine and the closing phenylalanine or tryptophan. A D gene is named only where the DNA matches it firmly. Rows may omit the clone size; those that give it use once, few, many or a size class.

v_call: TRBV4-2; d_call: -; cdr3_length: 15; clone_size: -; j_call: TRBJ2-6; cdr3_aa: CASSQYRDGANVLTF; cdr3_nt: TGTGCCAGCAGCCAATACAGGGATGGGGCCAACGTCCTGACTTTC
v_call: TRBV4-2; d_call: TRBD2; cdr3_length: 16; clone_size: -; j_call: TRBJ2-3; cdr3_aa: CASSQFSGGGPDTQYF; cdr3_nt: TGTGCCAGCAGCCAATTTAGCGGGGGGGGGCCGGATACGCAGTATTTT
v_call: TRBV25-1; d_call: -; cdr3_length: 13; clone_size: -; j_call: TRBJ1-1; cdr3_aa: CASTNTVLTEAFF; cdr3_nt: TGTGCCAGCACCAATACAGTCTTGACTGAAGCTTTCTTT
v_call: TRBV27; d_call: -; cdr3_length: 14; clone_size: -; j_call: TRBJ1-4; cdr3_aa: CASSFNGLNEKLFF; cdr3_nt: TGTGCCAGCAGTTTTAACGGATTAAATGAAAAACTGTTTTTT
v_call: TRBV2; d_call: -; cdr3_length: 11; clone_size: medium-sized; j_call: TRBJ2-7; cdr3_aa: CASSEHYEQYF; cdr3_nt: TGTGCCAGCAGTGAGCACTACGAGCAGTACTTC
v_call: TRBV5-4; d_call: -; cdr3_length: 11; clone_size: -; j_call: TRBJ1-2; cdr3_aa: CASSLNYGYTF; cdr3_nt: TGTGCCAGCAGTCTTAACTATGGCTACACCTTC
v_call: TRBV7-2; d_call: TRBD1; cdr3_length: 15; clone_size: few; j_call: TRBJ1-2; cdr3_aa: CASSHPQGALYGYTF; cdr3_nt: TGTGCCAGCAGCCACCCCCAGGGGGCTCTCTATGGCTACACCTTC
v_call: TRBV18; d_call: -; cdr3_length: 14; clone_size: -; j_call: TRBJ1-4; cdr3_aa: CASAGGVDNEKLFF; cdr3_nt: TGTGCCAGCGCCGGCGGGGTAGATAATGAAAAACTGTTTTTT
v_call: TRBV20-1; d_call: -; cdr3_length: 12; clone_size: few; j_call: TRBJ1-2; cdr3_aa: CSAPGQSYGYTF; cdr3_nt: TGCAGTGCTCCAGGGCAGAGCTATGGCTACACCTTC
v_call: TRBV12-3/TRBV12-4; d_call: TRBD1; cdr3_length: 13; clone_size: few; j_call: TRBJ2-7; cdr3_aa: CASRDRARYEQYF; cdr3_nt: TGTGCCAGCCGGGACAGGGCAAGGTACGAGCAGTACTTC
v_call: TRBV20-1; d_call: -; cdr3_length: 14; clone_size: -; j_call: TRBJ1-5; cdr3_aa: CSAREAGLNQPQHF; cdr3_nt: TGCAGTGCTAGAGAGGCGGGACTCAATCAGCCCCAGCATTTT
v_call: TRBV2; d_call: TRBD2; cdr3_length: 15; clone_size: -; j_call: TRBJ2-5; cdr3_aa: CASYSSGDPRETQYF; cdr3_nt: TGTGCCAGCTACTCTAGCGGGGATCCCCGAGAGACCCAGTACTTC
v_call: TRBV19; d_call: TRBD2; cdr3_length: 17; clone_size: few; j_call: TRBJ2-6; cdr3_aa: CASSTMGLVSGANVLTF; cdr3_nt: TGTGCCAGTAGCACCATGGGACTAGTCTCTGGGGCCAACGTCCTGACTTTC
v_call: TRBV6-1; d_call: -; cdr3_length: 11; clone_size: -; j_call: TRBJ2-5; cdr3_aa: CASSEMETQYF; cdr3_nt: TGTGCCAGCAGTGAAATGGAGACCCAGTACTTC
v_call: TRBV6-5; d_call: -; cdr3_length: 18; clone_size: few; j_call: TRBJ2-4; cdr3_aa: CASSSPRGGAADKNIQYF; cdr3_nt: TGTGCCAGCAGTTCCCCCCGCGGGGGCGCCGCTGACAAAAACATTCAGTACTTC
v_call: TRBV11-3; d_call: TRBD1; cdr3_length: 13; clone_size: -; j_call: TRBJ1-1; cdr3_aa: CASSSQGYTEAFF; cdr3_nt: TGTGCCAGCAGCTCACAGGGGTACACTGAAGCTTTCTTT
v_call: TRBV4-1; d_call: TRBD2; cdr3_length: 16; clone_size: -; j_call: TRBJ2-1; cdr3_aa: CASSQTSGVSLGEQFF; cdr3_nt: TGCGCCAGCAGCCAAACTAGCGGGGTTTCCTTGGGGGAGCAGTTCTTC
v_call: TRBV11-3; d_call: -; cdr3_length: 12; clone_size: -; j_call: TRBJ2-7; cdr3_aa: CASSLNSYEQYF; cdr3_nt: TGTGCCAGCAGCTTAAATAGCTACGAGCAGTACTTC
v_call: TRBV7-2; d_call: TRBD1; cdr3_length: 17; clone_size: -; j_call: TRBJ1-2; cdr3_aa: CASSLEGGTGINYGYTF; cdr3_nt: TGTGCCAGCAGCTTAGAGGGGGGGACAGGGATTAACTATGGCTACACCTTC
v_call: TRBV2; d_call: -; cdr3_length: 11; clone_size: -; j_call: TRBJ1-2; cdr3_aa: CASRPVLGYTF; cdr3_nt: TGTGCCAGCCGCCCTGTTCTCGGCTACACCTTC
v_call: TRBV6-2/TRBV6-3; d_call: -; cdr3_length: 12; clone_size: -; j_call: TRBJ2-5; cdr3_aa: CASSDYQETQYF; cdr3_nt: TGTGCCAGCAGTGACTACCAAGAGACCCAGTACTTC
v_call: TRBV5-1; d_call: -; cdr3_length: 13; clone_size: few; j_call: TRBJ1-5; cdr3_aa: CASSLLGDQPQHF; cdr3_nt: TGCGCCAGCAGCTTGCTCGGAGATCAGCCCCAGCATTTT
v_call: TRBV7-2; d_call: -; cdr3_length: 14; clone_size: few; j_call: TRBJ2-2; cdr3_aa: CASSKDYWTGELFF; cdr3_nt: TGTGCCAGCAGCAAGGACTACTGGACCGGGGAGCTGTTTTTT